Here is one TCR beta chain with its context. Antigen: not known. These data originate in a study of regulatory T cells in long-lasting Graves disease. Overall study findings and caveats: TCR diversity in persistent Graves' patients was below that of newly diagnosed ones. Gene preferences differed: TRBV28, TRBJ1-2, TRBJ2-5 in persistent cases. Patients with persistent disease shared some 3,000 public clonotypes, outpacing the approximately 970 shared by new patients.

Building the TCR beta libraries relied on iRepertoire HTBI primers, and CDR3 regions underwent Arm-PCR. TCRdb reprocessed the multiplex PCR reads via MiXCR and lists one record per CDR3 protein. The repertoire holds a few hundred thousand distinct CDR3 sequences, around a fifth seen once, with about an eighth in the top ten. The V gene's germline CDR1 is MNHNS and CDR2 SASEGT. V dropped 4 bases and J dropped 4 bases, with 13 bases sitting between them. The CDR3 has 15 amino acids. Sample time point: persistent/refractory GD, antithyroid drugs over 5 years with positive TRAb. From RNA extracted from PBMCs, the TCR library was made.

This rearrangement joins TRBV6-1 to TRBJ2-2; D gene uncertain. Sequences were derived from peripheral blood mononuclear cells (PBMCs), sampled when the disease was refractory, from a patient treated with antithyroid drugs. The TCR originated in a female donor with Graves disease. The chain's CDR3 is CASSGRQGSTGELFF. CDR3 DNA: TGTGCCAGCAGTGGACGACAAGGAAGCACCGGGGAGCTGTTTTTT.